This section outlines one T cell receptor beta chain sequence together with its context. This clonotype was observed at least ten times. Its cognate antigen has yet to be identified. Within one base of it there is no much larger clone, and no base qualities were kept. The entry originates in a study of beta chain bispecific antibodies for T cell cancers (dated by TCRdb to the early 2020s). In the study overall: T cells from healthy donors were cocultured with T cell leukemia lines in the presence of bispecific antibodies, after which the depletion of each TRBV family was measured by TRBV sequencing of the surviving cells.

Unique molecular identifier barcodes were built into the libraries and used for clonotype quantification. Qiagen AllPrep DNA/RNA Micro kits were used to isolate total RNA, and an Agilent TapeStation was used to check RNA quality. TCR beta libraries were built by 5' RACE: cDNA synthesis followed by two PCR steps using TCR beta constant-region gene-specific primers. An Illumina MiSeq platform was used to sequence the TCR beta libraries. On the authors' methods: MIGEC, MiXCR and VDJtools were used to process the reads. Clonotype frequency was computed as the clonotype's share of unique molecular identifiers among all unique molecular identifiers in the sample. TCRdb reprocessing: public reads trimmed at Q25 with fastp, clones called with MiXCR, in-frame beta chains kept. Every distinct CDR3 protein forms one entry, paired with its most common genes and DNA. TCRdb, not the original authors, processed these V and J calls. Across this sample there are around 15,000 distinct CDR3 sequences, with roughly 2.1% seen only once. The top ten clones comprise 6.9% of the sample.

Broad study findings and their caveats: Every sequenced sample was a mix of normal T cells and leukemia cell line cells, and most of the targeted TRBV signal originated from the leukemia cells instead of the normal T cells.

T cells were expanded from blood mononuclear cells for two to four days using either anti-CD3 antibody OKT3 or CD3/CD28 Dynabeads. The culture conditions for expanded T cells were RPMI 1640 plus 10% fetal bovine serum, recombinant human IL-2 (approximately 100 IU/ml) and IL-7 (around 4.7 ng/ml). Each coculture mixed around 5 x 10^4 target cells and around 5 x 10^4 normal T cells with bispecific antibody in 95 to 100 ul and was incubated at 37 degrees C for less than 20 hours. Each bispecific antibody was composed of two single-chain variable fragments, which were expressed in a single-chain diabody format with a His tag. Healthy human donors supplied the effector T cells, with peripheral blood mononuclear cells isolated from leukapheresis samples using Ficoll density gradient centrifugation. The receptor was derived from a human donor in good health. Some clones in this sample may be carry-over from other donors' samples. Sequenced material: healthy donor T cells cultured with leukemia cells.

The DNA is as follows: TGTGCCAGTAGTATCGGTCGGCCGAATAATTCACCCCTCCACTTT. Its protein reads: CASSIGRPNNSPLHF. The chain uses TRBV19 and TRBJ1-6; no D segment can be confidently identified. Deletion took 3 bases off V and 5 bases off J, with a span of 11 bases between the germline ends. There are 15 amino acids in the CDR3, from cysteine to phenylalanine inclusive. Only the CDR3 part of the read is kept: 45 bases, read in frame from the first base. Looking up the germline V gene (reference sequence) yields CDR1 LNHDA and CDR2 SQIVND.